The following is a T cell receptor beta chain sequence with its context. The antigen remains undetermined. The CDR3 is 15 residues long. Germline V gene lookup returns CDR1 MNHEY and CDR2 SMNVEV (reference sequence). Trimming removed 9 bases at V and 3 bases at J, with 21 bases between. This sample was taken from a study of CD8 T cells in ankylosing spondylitis. General observations from the study: Researchers reportedly found disease-linked clones significantly enriched in matched ankylosing spondylitis synovial fluid. A TCR beta motif of fewer than ten highly homologous variants appeared characteristic of ankylosing spondylitis blood. Earlier reports found some motif variants in synovial fluid and blood in reactive arthritis.

Construction of TCR beta libraries was performed using quantitative 5'-RACE with molecular barcodes. TCRdb re-called the 5' RACE reads with MiXCR, one entry per CDR3 protein. The profile shows about 460,000 distinct CDR3 sequences, approximately 5.3% of them singletons. The sequenced sample consisted of blood, either unsorted or a sorted T cell fraction (not recorded which). J is TRBJ2-7 and V is TRBV27, with D possibly TRBD2 on 5 matching bases. This clonotype was obtained from a male donor with ankylosing spondylitis. CDR3 residues: CASTYLPRGFYEQYF. CDR3 DNA: TGTGCCAGTACTTACCTCCCCCGGGGATTCTACGAGCAGTACTTC.